The 32 T cell receptor beta chains given below trace back to one sample, sequenced in a study of PD-1 blockade in classical Hodgkin lymphoma. The data were produced by immunoSEQ multiplex PCR, yet TCRdb's version contains in-frame clones alone and is incomplete. The table records approximately 100,000 clones, about 89% of them present only once. All trial patients relapsed after autologous stem cell transplantation. The sequencing used peripheral blood mononuclear cells (PBMCs), collected before the second cycle of nivolumab. Every receptor here comes from a human donor with classical Hodgkin lymphoma.

The gene calls are TRBV28 and TRBJ1-5; D is undetermined. The CDR3 is 13 amino acids. Trimming pared 7 bases from V and 3 bases from J, leaving 10 bases between. Per germline, CDR1 MDHEN and CDR2 SYDVKM. The CDR3 sequence: CASMYSLNQPQHF. The CDR3 DNA reads as TGTGCCAGCATGTACAGCCTCAATCAGCCCCAGCATTTT.

This chain uses TRBV4-1 with TRBJ1-5, with D possibly being TRBD1 (6 bases). Per the germline V gene, CDR1 is MGHRA and CDR2 is YSYEKL. V was trimmed by 5 bases and J by 3 bases, leaving 17 bases between them. CDR3 length: 16 residues. Written as DNA, the CDR3 is TGCGCCAGCAGCTCCTCGGGGGGCTCCTTCAATCAGCCCCAGCATTTT. Encoded protein: CASSSSGGSFNQPQHF.

This chain connects TRBV19 to TRBJ2-7, with D possibly matching TRBD1 (6 bases). Per germline, CDR1 LNHDA and CDR2 SQIVND (reference sequence). The CDR3 runs 13 residues. V shed 3 bases and J shed 4 bases, with 10 bases lying between them. The CDR3: CASSMLQGYEQYF. For the CDR3, the DNA is TGTGCCAGTAGTATGTTACAGGGATACGAGCAGTACTTC.

As to this clone: Its ends do not fully match the called genes, so a read error is possible. The chain employs TRBV6-5 and TRBJ2-7; no firm D call. CDR1 MNHEY and CDR2 SVGAGI come from the germline V gene. This CDR3 has 13 amino acids. In DNA, the CDR3 is TGTGCCAGCAGCTACTATAGAGCCTACGAGCAGTACTTC. As protein: CASSYYRAYEQYF.

The chain employs TRBV4-2 and TRBJ2-3; TRBD1 or TRBD2 may be the D gene (5 bases each). The length of the CDR3 is 13 residues. V was shortened by 7 bases and J by 7 bases, with 15 bases between the two germline ends. Germline-derived CDR1 and CDR2 are LGHNA and YNFKEQ. CDR3 bases: TGTGCCAGCAAAATGTTCGGGGCAAATACGCAGTATTTT. Translation: CASKMFGANTQYF.

J is TRBJ2-3 and V is TRBV27; perhaps TRBD2 as D (6 bases). Trimming cost V 8 bases and J 1 base, with 16 bases left between them. The CDR3 runs 15 residues. Germline lookup yields CDR1 MNHEY and CDR2 SMNVEV (reference sequence). The CDR3 nucleotides read TGTGCCAGCGAAGATCGGGGGACCGGCACAGATACGCAGTATTTT. This codes for CASEDRGTGTDTQYF.

This clone was seen only once. V usage is TRBV6-5 and J usage is TRBJ1-1; D perhaps matches TRBD1 (5 bases). This CDR3 comprises 13 residues. V was trimmed by 11 bases and J by 5 bases, leaving 18 bases between them. Per the germline V gene, CDR1 is MNHEY and CDR2 is SVGAGI. DNA for the CDR3: TGTGCCGGAGGCTCGGGGGAAGGTACTGAAGCTTTCTTT. Protein sequence: CAGGSGEGTEAFF.

V is TRBV2 and J is TRBJ2-1, with unresolved D. The CDR3 sequence is 14 residues long. CDR1 is SNHLY, CDR2 FYNNEI, per germline. V was clipped by 3 bases and J by 1 base, with 7 bases between them. DNA of the CDR3: TGTGCCAGCAGTGATTTGACTTCCTACAATGAGCAGTTCTTC. This translates into CASSDLTSYNEQFF.

This chain joins TRBV7-9 and TRBJ1-5; the D is unclear. The V end lost 6 bases, the J end lost 4 bases, and 7 bases lay between the germline ends. Germline V gene data show CDR1 as SEHNR and CDR2 as FQNEAQ (reference sequence). The CDR3 extends over 12 amino acids. The CDR3 reads CASRLGNQPQHF. The CDR3, as DNA: TGTGCCAGCAGACTGGGGAATCAGCCCCAGCATTTT.

The V gene is TRBV18, the J gene TRBJ1-2; D is ambiguous. The CDR3 is 15 amino acids. The V gene lost 4 bases and the J gene lost 5 bases, with 17 bases spanning the gap. Germline CDR1 and CDR2: KGHSH and LQKENI. As DNA, the CDR3 is TGTGCCAGCTCACTCGGCATGGTTGGGGTATATGGCTACACCTTC. This translates into CASSLGMVGVYGYTF.

The chain has TRBV19 and TRBJ2-1; 8 nucleotides line up with TRBD2. The CDR3 totals 15 residues. V dropped 6 bases and J dropped 5; count of bases not matched to a gene: 9. The V gene's germline CDR1 is LNHDA and CDR2 SQIVND (reference sequence). CDR3 DNA sequence: TGTGCCAGTAGCCTAAGCGGGGGTTGGAACAATGAGCAGTTCTTC. It encodes CASSLSGGWNNEQFF.

This clone was counted a single time. J is TRBJ2-7 and V is TRBV9; no reliable D call. This CDR3 comprises 15 residues. Trimming pared 0 bases from V and 2 bases from J, leaving 12 bases between. CDR1 and CDR2 (germline): SGDLS, YYNGEE. The CDR3 protein is CASSVETTVPYEQYF. The CDR3 nucleotides are TGTGCCAGCAGCGTAGAAACTACAGTCCCCTACGAGCAGTACTTC.

V usage is TRBV25-1 and J usage is TRBJ1-3; no clear D gene. The CDR3 totals 13 residues. Looked up from germline, CDR1 is MGHDK and CDR2 is SYGVNS. V lost 6 bases to trimming and J lost 0 bases, with 6 bases between them. The CDR3 sequence: CASRSSSGNTIYF. In DNA, the CDR3 is TGTGCCAGCAGGTCGTCCTCTGGAAACACCATATATTTT.

The rearrangement uses TRBV6-6 and TRBJ2-6; D is unclear. CDR1 and CDR2 (germline): MNHNY, SVGAGI (reference sequence). This CDR3 spans 15 amino acids. V lost 5 bases to trimming and J lost 2 bases, with 10 bases between them. DNA of the CDR3: TGTGCCAGCAGTAGGACCGAGCCTGGGGCCAACGTCCTGACTTTC. It is translated as CASSRTEPGANVLTF.

The J gene is TRBJ2-5, the V gene TRBV5-6; TRBD1 matches at 7 bases. This CDR3 is built from 16 residues. The germline CDR1 and CDR2 sequences are SGHDT and YYEEEE. V was pared by 2 bases and J by 1 base, with 8 bases of the junction left unmatched. The DNA of the CDR3 is TGTGCCAGCAGCTTTCTACTCCGACAGGGCCAAGAGACCCAGTACTTC. Translating gives CASSFLLRQGQETQYF.

The chain has TRBV7-2 and TRBJ1-2; TRBD1 aligns across 9 bases. Germline V gene lookup returns CDR1 SGHTA and CDR2 FQGNSA. V lost 1 base to trimming and J lost 4 bases; unmatched junction nucleotides: 4. The CDR3 covers 15 residues. CDR3 residues: CASSLGTGGAYGYTF. The CDR3 DNA reads as TGTGCCAGCAGCTTAGGCACAGGGGGCGCCTATGGCTACACCTTC.

This clone was recorded a few times. The chain links TRBV6-1 to TRBJ2-7, with D possibly matching TRBD1 (6 bases). V lost 10 bases and J 0 bases, leaving 13 bases between the germline ends. Germline V gene sequence: CDR1 MNHNS, CDR2 SASEGT. The length of the CDR3 is 13 residues. CDR3 protein: CATQQGTSYEQYF. DNA for the CDR3: TGTGCCACCCAGCAGGGGACCTCCTACGAGCAGTACTTC.

V and J are TRBV5-4 and TRBJ1-2, with D possibly being TRBD1 (5 bases). This CDR3 region has 13 residues. Trimming pared 2 bases from V and 7 bases from J, leaving 12 bases between. Germline assignment: CDR1 SGHNT and CDR2 YYREEE (reference sequence). The chain's CDR3 is CASSLRGGGGYTF. The DNA of the CDR3 is TGTGCCAGCAGCTTACGGGGCGGTGGTGGCTACACCTTC.

The chain employs TRBV5-4 and TRBJ1-1; D gene ambiguous. V was shortened by 4 bases and J by 4 bases, with 11 bases between the two germline ends. CDR1 SGHNT and CDR2 YYREEE come from the germline V gene (reference sequence). The CDR3 consists of 13 residues. CDR3 loop: CASSAPAGTEAFF. The CDR3 DNA is TGTGCCAGCAGCGCCCCGGCGGGCACTGAAGCTTTCTTT.

The chain uses TRBV28 and TRBJ1-1; D unclear. V gave up 1 base and J gave up 7 bases, with 13 bases separating them. Germline CDR1 is MDHEN and CDR2 is SYDVKM. There are 14 residues in the CDR3. The CDR3 region has the DNA TGTGCCAGCAGTTTATTCTCGGGGAGGAATGAAGCTTTCTTT. It encodes CASSLFSGRNEAFF.

The rearrangement joins TRBV7-9 to TRBJ1-5; D gene uncertain. The CDR3 extends over 19 amino acids. Germline CDR1 SEHNR, CDR2 FQNEAQ (reference sequence). The ends were cut back, 4 bases at V and 1 base at J, with 23 bases in the middle. CDR3 DNA sequence: TGTGCCAGCAGCTCAAACCGGGAGATAGATGGATCGAGCAATCAGCCCCAGCATTTT. Amino acids: CASSSNREIDGSSNQPQHF.

This chain joins TRBV19 and TRBJ1-2, with D possibly matching TRBD1 (6 bases). With 9 bases removed from V and 3 bases from J, the gap between germline ends came to 17 bases. The CDR3 loop spans 14 amino acids. From germline, CDR1 is LNHDA and CDR2 SQIVND (reference sequence). CDR3: CASARGQRDYGYTF. The CDR3 bases are TGTGCCAGCGCGCGGGGGCAAAGAGACTATGGCTACACCTTC. The variable domain in full, completed from reference TRBV19 and TRBJ1-2, reads DGGITQSPKYLFRKEGQNVTLSCEQNLNHDAMYWYRQDPGQGLRLIYYSQIVNDFQKGDIAEGYSVSREKKESFPLTVTSAQKNPTAFYLCASARGQRDYGYTFGSGTRLTVV.

Only one count was recorded for this clone. The CDR3 protein is CASSPGTGAGSPLHF. The CDR3 coding sequence is TGTGCCAGCAGCCCAGGGACAGGGGCCGGTTCACCCCTCCACTTT. This rearrangement joins TRBV13 to TRBJ1-6; 10 bases agree with TRBD1. CDR3 length: 15 amino acids. Germline assignment: CDR1 PRHDT and CDR2 FYEKMQ (reference sequence). With V trimmed by 5 bases and J by 9 bases, 7 bases remained unmatched.

J is TRBJ1-2 and V is TRBV29-1; possibly TRBD1 for D (5 bases). The CDR3 extends over 13 amino acids. Trimming pared 8 bases from V and 5 bases from J, leaving 18 bases between. Germline values: CDR1 SQVTM, CDR2 ANQGSEA. For the CDR3, the DNA is TGCAGCTCCACCTGGGGGGTCGGGTATGGCTACACCTTC. Amino acids: CSSTWGVGYGYTF.

This clone was seen a few times. The same CDR3 can be traced to other DNA sequences in this sample. The CDR3 is CASSYSISGANVLTF. The CDR3 bases are TGTGCCAGCAGTTACTCGATCTCTGGGGCCAACGTCCTGACTTTC. The chain uses TRBV6-5 and TRBJ2-6, with D unclear. This CDR3 is built from 15 residues. The germline gives CDR1 MNHEY, CDR2 SVGAGI. Trimming took 0 bases from V and 0 from J, leaving 3 bases between them.

The J gene is TRBJ1-2, the V gene TRBV4-3, with 8 bases identical to TRBD1. Germline trimming cut 1 base from V and 4 bases from J; bases unmatched to any gene: 5. This CDR3 is 15 amino acids long. The germline gives CDR1 LGHNA, CDR2 YSLEER. The DNA for the CDR3 is TGCGCCAGCAGCCAAGGAACTGGACAGGGCTATGGCTACACCTTC. Protein product: CASSQGTGQGYGYTF.

The table lists this clone with a count of one. This chain links TRBV19 with TRBJ2-6, with a tentative D call TRBD1 (5 bases). The CDR3 spans 16 residues. V gave up 3 bases and J gave up 0 bases, with 9 bases separating them. CDR1 is LNHDA and CDR2 is SQIVND in the germline V gene (reference sequence). CDR3 coding DNA: TGTGCCAGTAGTATCCTTCAGGGCTCTGGGGCCAACGTCCTGACTTTC. This gives the protein CASSILQGSGANVLTF.

The count of this clone is one. The J gene is TRBJ2-5, the V gene TRBV18, with D unclear. V was cut by 6 bases and J by 0 bases, with 11 bases left in between. The CDR3 loop spans 14 amino acids. Germline-derived CDR1 and CDR2 are KGHSH and LQKENI. The CDR3 sequence: CASSPGIHQETQYF. The CDR3 DNA reads TGTGCCAGCTCCCCTGGGATCCACCAAGAGACCCAGTACTTC.

This CDR3 is CSVGDRDRTEAFF. CDR3 DNA: TGCAGCGTTGGGGACAGGGATCGAACTGAAGCTTTCTTT. The V gene is TRBV29-1, the J gene TRBJ1-1; 9 bases line up with TRBD1. Germline V gene lookup returns CDR1 SQVTM and CDR2 ANQGSEA. V was pared by 4 bases and J by 5 bases, with 5 bases of the junction left unmatched. The CDR3 totals 13 residues. Complete variable domain (other parts from reference TRBV29-1 and TRBJ1-1): SAVISQKPSRDICQRGTSLTIQCQVDSQVTMMFWYRQQPGQSLTLIATANQGSEATYESGFVIDKFPISRPNLTFSTLTVSNMSPEDSSIYLCSVGDRDRTEAFFGQGTRLTVV.

This clone showed up just a few times. The chain couples TRBV6-6 to TRBJ1-6; no clear D. V gave up 2 bases and J gave up 8 bases, with 7 bases separating them. CDR3 length equals 13 residues. Germline V gene lookup returns CDR1 MNHNY and CDR2 SVGAGI (reference sequence). The CDR3: CASSYGSDSPLHF. The CDR3 nucleotides are TGTGCCAGCAGTTACGGGTCAGATTCACCCCTCCACTTT.

The chain couples TRBV11-2 to TRBJ1-2, with D possibly being TRBD1 (5 bases). V was pared by 5 bases and J by 6 bases, with 22 bases between. The V gene's germline CDR1 is SGHAT and CDR2 FQNNGV. CDR3 size: 16 residues. As DNA, the CDR3 is TGTGCCAGCAGCCTTACCACAGGTGGCCCTTTGGATGGCTACACCTTC. Residues: CASSLTTGGPLDGYTF.

Only one count was recorded for this clone. J is TRBJ2-1 and V is TRBV29-1; perhaps D is TRBD1 or TRBD2 (5 bases each). This CDR3 is 14 amino acids long. Germline loops: CDR1 SQVTM, CDR2 ANQGSEA. V was pared by 7 bases and J by 0 bases, with 13 bases between. CDR3 nucleotides: TGCAGCGGCCGGGGCCTCCTCTCCTACAATGAGCAGTTCTTC. It yields the protein CSGRGLLSYNEQFF.